Listed below are T cell receptor beta chains from one sample, sequenced in a study of T cell responses to AZD1222 COVID-19 vaccine. Libraries were prepared by immunoSEQ multiplex PCR; TCRdb keeps only in-frame clonotypes and omits some of them. The sample holds some 280,000 clones, 90% to 95% seen once. The sequencing used peripheral blood, collected 28 days after the second AZD1222 dose. Receptors originate from an adult who received the AZD1222 COVID-19 vaccine. The CDR3 runs from the conserved cysteine through the conserved F or W. The D gene is left open where the match is weak. Clone size is given for some rows only: seen once, a few or many times, or a class if the clone is expanded.

j_call,clone_size,d_call,v_call,cdr3_aa,cdr3_nt
TRBJ2-7,few,NA,TRBV5-6,CASSFFGEQYF,TGTGCCAGCAGCTTTTTTGGGGAGCAGTACTTC
TRBJ2-1,few,NA,TRBV4-3,CASSQDAAGPYNEQFF,TGCGCCAGCAGCCAAGATGCGGCGGGGCCCTACAATGAGCAGTTCTTC
TRBJ1-1,NA,NA,TRBV4-1,CASSQELRNTEAFF,TGCGCCAGCAGCCAAGAATTGCGGAACACTGAAGCTTTCTTT
TRBJ2-2,NA,TRBD2,TRBV5-1,CASPALAVNTGELFF,TGCGCCAGCCCGGCACTAGCGGTGAACACCGGGGAGCTGTTTTTT
TRBJ2-1,NA,TRBD2,TRBV7-9,CASSSLAGGNEQFF,TGTGCCAGCAGCTCACTAGCGGGAGGCAATGAGCAGTTCTTC
TRBJ2-3,NA,TRBD1,TRBV10-2,CASSAMTGGADTQYF,TGCGCCAGCAGTGCGATGACAGGGGGGGCAGATACGCAGTATTTT
TRBJ1-2,NA,NA,TRBV27,CASSFGGRRGYTF,TGTGCCAGCAGTTTTGGTGGGCGCAGGGGCTACACCTTC
TRBJ1-1,few,TRBD1,TRBV5-4,CASSFAPRTGLITEAFF,TGTGCCAGCAGCTTCGCACCTAGGACAGGGTTGATTACGGAAGCTTTCTTT
TRBJ2-7,NA,NA,TRBV6-5,CAIRKTGYEQYF,TGTGCCATCCGAAAGACGGGATACGAGCAGTACTTC
TRBJ1-2,NA,NA,TRBV29-1,CSGGDVSGGYTF,TGCAGCGGTGGTGATGTATCAGGTGGCTACACCTTC
TRBJ2-5,NA,NA,TRBV7-8,CASSLAGHDGSQYF,TGTGCCAGCAGCTTAGCGGGACATGATGGATCCCAGTACTTC
TRBJ1-1,NA,NA,TRBV10-3,CAIGQDTEAFF,TGTGCCATAGGTCAGGACACTGAAGCTTTCTTT
TRBJ2-7,NA,NA,TRBV15,CATSRDIGFGAYEQYF,TGTGCCACCAGCAGAGATATCGGCTTCGGTGCCTACGAGCAGTACTTC
TRBJ2-7,NA,TRBD1,TRBV12-5,CASGFGTGGSSYEQYF,TGTGCTAGTGGTTTCGGGACAGGGGGCAGCTCCTACGAGCAGTACTTC
TRBJ1-6,NA,TRBD1,TRBV2,CASSADRGNSPLHF,TGTGCCAGCAGTGCAGACAGGGGAAATTCACCCCTCCACTTT
TRBJ1-2,NA,NA,TRBV12-3/TRBV12-4,CASSFGPADYTF,TGTGCCAGCAGTTTCGGGCCAGCAGACTACACCTTC
TRBJ2-1,NA,TRBD1,TRBV7-8,CASSFPPDRGNEQFF,TGTGCCAGCAGCTTCCCCCCGGACAGGGGGAATGAGCAGTTCTTC
TRBJ2-1,NA,NA,TRBV3-1/TRBV3-2,CASSQGDYEQFF,TGTGCCAGCAGCCAAGGGGACTATGAGCAGTTCTTC
TRBJ2-7,NA,NA,TRBV28,CASSPSLSRRQYF,TGTGCCAGCAGTCCCTCTCTCTCTCGGAGGCAGTACTTC
TRBJ1-5,NA,TRBD1,TRBV4-3,CASSRITGEGQPQHF,TGCGCCAGCAGCCGAATAACAGGGGAAGGTCAGCCCCAGCATTTT
TRBJ2-7,NA,TRBD2,TRBV11-3,CASSLEAGDSYEQYF,TGTGCCAGCAGCTTAGAAGCGGGAGACTCGTACGAGCAGTACTTC
TRBJ2-1,once,NA,TRBV7-2,CASSLVDGYNEQFF,TGTGCCAGCAGCTTAGTTGACGGCTACAATGAGCAGTTCTTC
TRBJ2-4,NA,TRBD2,TRBV7-9,CASSTPSGGAQNIQYF,TGTGCCAGCAGCACCCCTAGCGGGGGGGCCCAAAACATTCAGTACTTC
TRBJ2-3,once,TRBD2,TRBV19,CASRRSRLADSTDTQYF,TGTGCCAGCCGCAGGTCTAGACTAGCGGATAGCACAGATACGCAGTATTTT
TRBJ2-1,once,NA,TRBV27,CASSPYAGLSYNEQFF,TGTGCCAGCAGTCCATACGCGGGCCTCTCCTACAATGAGCAGTTCTTC
TRBJ1-6,NA,NA,TRBV5-1,CASSLVGAPLSPLHF,TGCGCCAGCAGCTTGGTGGGGGCTCCCCTTTCACCCCTCCACTTT